One and the same sample provided the 25 T cell receptor beta chains below, sequenced in a study of blood T cell repertoires in COVID-19. Only in-frame clones appear in the TCRdb table, and some are missing; sequencing was by immunoSEQ multiplex PCR. The profile shows 250,000 or so clones, around 90% of them singletons. Source material: peripheral blood. The receptor set was obtained from a woman in her forties who had recovered from COVID-19.

The J gene is TRBJ2-5, the V gene TRBV9, with 7 bases matching TRBD2. Trimming took 4 bases from V and 2 from J; bases not matched to a gene: 11. The CDR3 is 16 amino acids. The germline CDR1 and CDR2 sequences are SGDLS and YYNGEE. The CDR3 bases are TGTGCCAGCAGCACTAATGGGCTAGCGGTTCAAGAGACCCAGTACTTC. The encoded protein is CASSTNGLAVQETQYF.

The chain has TRBV5-1 and TRBJ1-4, with TRBD1 identical over 9 bases. The ends lost 4 bases at V and 1 base at J; junction bases unmatched: 2. This CDR3 contains 15 residues. The germline gives CDR1 SGHRS, CDR2 YFSETQ. The CDR3 here is CASSPTGGTNEKLFF. The CDR3 nucleotides read TGCGCCAGCAGCCCGACAGGGGGAACTAATGAAAAACTGTTTTTT.

V and J are TRBV9 and TRBJ2-5; D remains unclear. The CDR3 has 14 residues. Germline V gene lookup returns CDR1 SGDLS and CDR2 YYNGEE. V was shortened by 3 bases and J by 5 bases, with 14 bases between the two germline ends. The CDR3, as DNA: TGTGCCAGCAGCGGTGTTAGTGTTTCGGAGACCCAGTACTTC. This translates into CASSGVSVSETQYF.

This chain connects TRBV28 to TRBJ2-7; 13 bases are a match to TRBD2. CDR1 is MDHEN and CDR2 is SYDVKM in the germline V gene. CDR3 length equals 16 residues. Trimming cost V 2 bases and J 4 bases; bases outside gene matches: 5. CDR3 amino acids: CASSLVTSGRRYEQYF. DNA of the CDR3: TGTGCCAGCAGTTTAGTGACTAGCGGGAGGCGGTACGAGCAGTACTTC. Full variable domain (rest looked up from reference TRBV28 and TRBJ2-7): DVKVTQSSRYLVKRTGEKVFLECVQDMDHENMFWYRQDPGLGLRLIYFSYDVKMKEKGDIPEGYSVSREKKERFSLILESASTNQTSMYLCASSLVTSGRRYEQYFGPGTRLTVT.

The chain has TRBV29-1 and TRBJ1-2; 10 bases line up with TRBD1. CDR1 is SQVTM and CDR2 is ANQGSEA in the germline V gene. Trimming took 5 bases from V and 8 from J; bases not matched to a gene: 17. The CDR3 extends over 16 amino acids. The CDR3 region is CSVNAPGTGESGGYTF. For the CDR3, the DNA is TGCAGCGTTAACGCCCCCGGGACAGGGGAGTCAGGAGGCTACACCTTC.

The chain is built from TRBV24-1 and TRBJ2-1; 11 nucleotides agree with TRBD1. Germline lookup yields CDR1 KGHDR and CDR2 SFDVKD. Germline trimming cut 1 base from V and 0 bases from J; bases unmatched to any gene: 1. The CDR3 runs to 17 residues. CDR3 sequence: CATSDFGTGGSYNEQFF. CDR3 in DNA: TGTGCCACCAGTGATTTTGGGACAGGGGGCTCCTACAATGAGCAGTTCTTC.

The V gene is TRBV28, the J gene TRBJ2-4, with D possibly being TRBD2 (5 bases). This CDR3 has 13 residues. The germline V gene has CDR1 MDHEN and CDR2 SYDVKM. Trimming took off 7 bases at V and 7 bases at J, with 14 bases between the two ends. The chain's CDR3 is CASNPSPGNIQYF. The DNA for the CDR3 is TGTGCCAGCAACCCTTCCCCGGGGAACATTCAGTACTTC.

This rearrangement joins TRBV10-3 to TRBJ2-3, with TRBD2 as a possible D gene (5 bases). Germline V gene lookup returns CDR1 ENHRY and CDR2 SYGVKD. There are 17 residues in the CDR3. V was trimmed by 5 bases and J by 2 bases, leaving 20 bases between them. The CDR3 nucleotides are TGTGCCATCAGTAAGAGGAATCCCGCAGACTACACAGATACGCAGTATTTT. Translation: CAISKRNPADYTDTQYF.

The V call is TRBV6-5, the J call TRBJ2-2; TRBD2 is a possible D gene (5 bases). Germline CDR1 and CDR2: MNHEY and SVGAGI. V lost 2 bases to trimming and J lost 7 bases, with 11 bases between them. The CDR3 runs 14 residues. This CDR3 reads CASSYVGRGGELFF. As DNA, the CDR3 is TGTGCCAGCAGTTACGTGGGCCGGGGCGGGGAGCTGTTTTTT.

This clone has only a few counts. The rearrangement joins TRBV4-1 to TRBJ1-5, with TRBD1 as a possible D gene (6 bases). CDR1 MGHRA and CDR2 YSYEKL come from the germline V gene. The CDR3 is 16 amino acids. V lost 3 bases and J 3 bases, leaving 15 bases between the germline ends. This CDR3 reads CASSHGLRDNNQPQHF. The CDR3 nucleotides read TGCGCCAGCAGCCATGGACTCCGGGACAACAATCAGCCCCAGCATTTT.

This chain links TRBV18 with TRBJ1-1, with a tentative D call TRBD1 (5 bases). CDR3 length equals 15 residues. V lost 0 bases and J 4 bases, leaving 12 bases between the germline ends. Germline V gene lookup returns CDR1 KGHSH and CDR2 LQKENI. CDR3 sequence reads: CASSPPGGWGTEAFF. CDR3 coding DNA: TGTGCCAGCTCACCACCGGGGGGATGGGGCACTGAAGCTTTCTTT.

This clone was seen a single time. The genes are TRBV25-1 and TRBJ2-7; the match to TRBD2 covers 7 bases. This CDR3 is 15 amino acids long. Germline V gene data show CDR1 as MGHDK and CDR2 as SYGVNS. V lost 3 bases, J lost 7 bases, and 12 bases stayed unmatched. CDR3 DNA: TGTGCCAGCAGTGAGGTCGGGGGAGGGCCGGGGGAGCAGTACTTC. Translating gives CASSEVGGGPGEQYF.

This clone turned up a few times. This CDR3 is also generated by other DNA sequences in the sample. For the CDR3, the DNA is TGTGCCAGCAGCCAGGATAGCGGGAGCTCCTACAATGAGCAGTTCTTC. This encodes CASSQDSGSSYNEQFF. The chain has TRBV4-2 and TRBJ2-1; 9 nucleotides line up with TRBD2. V was clipped by 3 bases and J by 0 bases; unmatched bases: 3. Germline values: CDR1 LGHNA, CDR2 YNFKEQ. This CDR3 region has 16 residues.

CDR3 in amino acids: CASSPEDRGSDTQYF. CDR3 nucleotides: TGTGCCAGCAGCCCCGAGGACAGGGGGTCAGATACGCAGTATTTT. The chain has TRBV11-3 and TRBJ2-3, with 10 bases matching TRBD1. The V segment lost 5 bases and the J segment 4 bases; nucleotides outside the gene matches: 6. Germline assignment: CDR1 SGHNT and CDR2 YENEEA. The CDR3 runs to 15 residues.

The chain couples TRBV6-1 to TRBJ2-1, with TRBD2 matching over 7 bases. V lost 2 bases and J lost 6; bases outside the gene matches: 10. The CDR3 has 16 amino acids. Germline assignment: CDR1 MNHNS and CDR2 SASEGT. In nucleotides, the CDR3 is TGTGCCAGCAGTGAATGGGACTACAAAGCCGGCAATGAGCAGTTCTTC. Residues: CASSEWDYKAGNEQFF.

A single count supports this clone. V is TRBV19 and J is TRBJ2-7; D is possibly TRBD1 (5 bases). The CDR3 totals 13 residues. Germline V CDR1 and CDR2: LNHDA, SQIVND (reference sequence). V lost 5 bases, J lost 6 bases, and 14 bases lay in between. CDR3 in amino acids: CASSWQGSAEQYF. The CDR3, as DNA: TGTGCCAGTAGTTGGCAGGGCTCCGCCGAGCAGTACTTC.

The chain employs TRBV18 and TRBJ2-1; D remains unclear. Trimming shortened V by 2 bases and J by 3 bases, and 8 bases separated the two germline ends. Germline V gene sequence: CDR1 KGHSH, CDR2 LQKENI. This CDR3 has 14 amino acids. This CDR3 reads CASSPEIRYNEQFF. The CDR3 coding sequence is TGTGCCAGCTCACCAGAGATCCGCTACAATGAGCAGTTCTTC.

This clone is a singleton in its sample. V and J are TRBV19 and TRBJ2-7, with D tentatively TRBD2 (6 bases). The germline gives CDR1 LNHDA, CDR2 SQIVND (reference sequence). V was clipped by 2 bases and J by 0 bases, with 8 bases between them. The CDR3 covers 14 residues. For the CDR3, the DNA is TGTGCCAGTAGTATATCCGGGAGCTCCTACGAGCAGTACTTC. Translation: CASSISGSSYEQYF. Full variable domain (outside the CDR3, taken from reference TRBV19 and TRBJ2-7): DGGITQSPKYLFRKEGQNVTLSCEQNLNHDAMYWYRQDPGQGLRLIYYSQIVNDFQKGDIAEGYSVSREKKESFPLTVTSAQKNPTAFYLCASSISGSSYEQYFGPGTRLTVT.

The V gene is TRBV5-1, the J gene TRBJ1-2; D is ambiguous. The V end lost 5 bases, the J end lost 0 bases, and 11 bases lay between the germline ends. CDR3 length: 14 amino acids. Germline CDR1 is SGHRS and CDR2 is YFSETQ. The DNA of the CDR3 is TGCGCCAGCAGGTCCACAGCTACTAACTATGGCTACACCTTC. Translating gives CASRSTATNYGYTF.

The chain links TRBV7-9 to TRBJ1-4; 9 bases line up with TRBD1. The CDR3 sequence is 16 residues long. Germline assignment: CDR1 SEHNR and CDR2 FQNEAQ (reference sequence). J was trimmed by 0 bases and V by 3 bases; bases with no gene match: 2. Written as DNA, the CDR3 is TGTGCCAGCAGCTTGGGACAGGGAGCAACTAATGAAAAACTGTTTTTT. Translating it yields CASSLGQGATNEKLFF. The whole variable domain, remainder taken from reference TRBV7-9 and TRBJ1-4, is DTGVSQNPRHKITKRGQNVTFRCDPISEHNRLYWYRQTLGQGPEFLTYFQNEAQLEKSRLLSDRFSAERPKGSFSTLEIQRTEQGDSAMYLCASSLGQGATNEKLFFGSGTQLSVL.

The rearrangement joins TRBV5-4 to TRBJ1-1; tentatively, D is TRBD1 (5 bases). Germline assignment: CDR1 SGHNT and CDR2 YYREEE (reference sequence). The CDR3 length is 15 residues. V was cut by 0 bases and J by 1 base, with 10 bases left in between. In nucleotides, the CDR3 is TGTGCCAGCAGCTTGGCGGGGGTGCAGAACACTGAAGCTTTCTTT. Protein product: CASSLAGVQNTEAFF.

This clone was seen only once. V usage is TRBV19 and J usage is TRBJ2-2, with 10 bases matching TRBD1. The CDR3 totals 15 residues. V was pared by 4 bases and J by 3 bases, with 2 bases of the junction left unmatched. The germline CDR1 and CDR2 sequences are LNHDA and SQIVND (reference sequence). CDR3 DNA sequence: TGTGCCAGTAGTAGACAGGGGGCGGACACCGGGGAGCTGTTTTTT. Its protein is CASSRQGADTGELFF.

The chain is built from TRBV28 and TRBJ2-3; TRBD2 matches 7 bases. The CDR3 consists of 13 residues. Germline V gene data show CDR1 as MDHEN and CDR2 as SYDVKM. V was clipped by 8 bases and J by 6 bases; unmatched bases: 8. CDR3 residues: CASLGGPTDTQYF. The DNA for the CDR3 is TGTGCCAGCCTGGGAGGGCCCACTGATACGCAGTATTTT.

Written as DNA, the CDR3 is TGTGCCAGCGGTTCCGGGGTGGAGACCCAGTACTTC. Translation gives CASGSGVETQYF. The chain joins TRBV28 to TRBJ2-5, with D tentatively TRBD2 (5 bases). Germline V CDR1 and CDR2: MDHEN, SYDVKM. The CDR3 loop spans 12 amino acids. Trimming removed 8 bases at V and 5 bases at J, with 12 bases between.

The chain couples TRBV24-1 to TRBJ1-1; 7 bases match TRBD1. CDR1 is KGHDR, CDR2 SFDVKD, per germline. The CDR3 spans 15 residues. The J segment lost 7 bases and the V segment lost 7 bases, leaving 14 bases of the junction unmatched. The CDR3: CATSGTAGTEFEAFF. In DNA form, the CDR3 reads TGTGCCACCAGCGGAACCGCCGGGACAGAGTTTGAAGCTTTCTTT.